The next 32 T cell receptor beta chains were all read from a single sample in a study of T cells and copy number aberrations in small-cell lung cancer. Only in-frame clones appear in the TCRdb table, and some are missing; sequencing was by immunoSEQ multiplex PCR. This table holds 9,500 to 10,000 clones, almost 80% found once. The sample was normal tissue next to the tumor. These receptors came from a man in his sixties with small cell lung cancer.

The rearrangement joins TRBV6-4 to TRBJ2-2, with 7 nucleotides matching TRBD1. J was trimmed by 4 bases and V by 3 bases; bases with no gene match: 5. In germline, CDR1 is MRHNA, CDR2 SNTAGT. CDR3 size: 15 residues. The CDR3 sequence: CASSESAGGTGELFF. The CDR3 DNA reads as TGTGCCAGCAGTGAATCGGCAGGGGGCACCGGGGAGCTGTTTTTT.

The rearrangement links TRBV7-9 to TRBJ2-3; D ambiguous. The V end lost 5 bases, the J end lost 4 bases, and 10 bases lay between the germline ends. The CDR3 is 13 amino acids. The germline gives CDR1 SEHNR, CDR2 FQNEAQ (reference sequence). CDR3 loop: CASSPPGSDTQYF. The DNA of the CDR3 is TGTGCCAGCAGCCCCCCTGGGTCAGATACGCAGTATTTT.

This sequence joins TRBV19 and TRBJ1-1, with D perhaps matching TRBD1 (6 bases). V dropped 5 bases and J dropped 2 bases, with 15 bases sitting between them. This CDR3 comprises 15 residues. The germline CDR1 and CDR2 sequences are LNHDA and SQIVND (reference sequence). The CDR3 nucleotides read TGTGCCAGTAGTGGAAAGGGACACTCTAACACTGAAGCTTTCTTT. Its translation is CASSGKGHSNTEAFF.

The V and J genes are TRBV19 and TRBJ1-5, with D unclear. This CDR3 comprises 14 residues. V lost 2 bases and J lost 2, with 7 bases in between. In germline, CDR1 is LNHDA, CDR2 SQIVND (reference sequence). The CDR3 here is CASSIPQGNQPQHF. The DNA for the CDR3 is TGTGCCAGTAGTATACCCCAGGGCAATCAGCCCCAGCATTTT.

V usage is TRBV7-9 and J usage is TRBJ2-7; D not certain. CDR3 size: 13 residues. Germline loops: CDR1 SEHNR, CDR2 FQNEAQ (reference sequence). Trimming stripped 1 base from V and 7 bases from J, with 11 bases between. CDR3 amino acids: CASSLGSFEEQYF. As DNA, the CDR3 is TGTGCCAGCAGCTTAGGGTCGTTCGAGGAGCAGTACTTC.

The chain joins TRBV7-3 to TRBJ1-1, with no clear D. The CDR3 consists of 13 residues. CDR1 and CDR2 (germline): SGHTA, FQGTGA. The germline V and J ends were trimmed by 0 bases and 3 bases, with 5 bases remaining between them. The CDR3 here is CASSLTGYTEAFF. The CDR3 coding sequence is TGTGCCAGCAGCTTAACAGGTTACACTGAAGCTTTCTTT.

The chain joins TRBV29-1 to TRBJ1-2; D remains unclear. Trimming shortened V by 2 bases and J by 4 bases, and 5 bases separated the two germline ends. The CDR3 has 11 residues. Germline assignment: CDR1 SQVTM and CDR2 ANQGSEA. CDR3 in amino acids: CSVEFGYGYTF. Here the CDR3 DNA reads TGCAGCGTTGAATTCGGCTATGGCTACACCTTC.

This chain links TRBV2 with TRBJ1-1, with a possible D match to TRBD1 (5 bases). The V gene's germline CDR1 is SNHLY and CDR2 FYNNEI. The CDR3 is made up of 14 amino acids. Trimming removed 5 bases from V and 1 base from J, with 11 bases in between. In nucleotides, the CDR3 is TGTGCCAGCAGTCCAGGGAGGGAGAACACTGAAGCTTTCTTT. This translates into CASSPGRENTEAFF.

The chain uses TRBV7-9 and TRBJ2-3, with D perhaps being TRBD1 or TRBD2 (5 bases each). The V gene's germline CDR1 is SEHNR and CDR2 FQNEAQ (reference sequence). This CDR3 is built from 17 residues. V was clipped by 6 bases and J by 0 bases, with 19 bases between them. As DNA, the CDR3 is TGTGCCAGCAGAACCCTCGGGGCAGGACCTAGCACAGATACGCAGTATTTT. Its protein product is CASRTLGAGPSTDTQYF.

The gene calls are TRBV11-2 and TRBJ2-5; possibly TRBD2 for D (6 bases). Germline V gene data show CDR1 as SGHAT and CDR2 as FQNNGV. V dropped 3 bases and J dropped 5 bases, with 13 bases sitting between them. The CDR3 length is 14 residues. The CDR3 region is CASSLTSFRETQYF. The CDR3 nucleotides are TGTGCCAGCAGCTTGACTAGTTTCAGGGAGACCCAGTACTTC. The full variable domain, completed using reference TRBV11-2 and TRBJ2-5, is EAGVAQSPRYKIIEKRQSVAFWCNPISGHATLYWYQQILGQGPKLLIQFQNNGVVDDSQLPKDRFSAERLKGVDSTLKIQPAKLEDSAVYLCASSLTSFRETQYFGPGTRLLVL.

This sequence joins TRBV6-1 and TRBJ1-3; the D gene is possibly TRBD1 (6 bases). Deletions cut 4 bases from V and 8 bases from J, with 15 bases between. The CDR3 covers 14 residues. Germline CDR1 is MNHNS and CDR2 is SASEGT. The chain's CDR3 is CASSVRDTVDTIYF. For the CDR3, the DNA is TGTGCCAGCAGTGTCCGGGACACCGTGGACACCATATATTTT.

J is TRBJ2-7 and V is TRBV11-2; TRBD2 aligns across 11 bases. Per germline, CDR1 SGHAT and CDR2 FQNNGV. V lost 6 bases, J lost 5 bases, and 6 bases stayed unmatched. The CDR3 totals 14 residues. The CDR3 DNA follows: TGTGCCAGCAGGGGGGGACTAGCGGAAAACGAGCAGTACTTC. The encoded protein is CASRGGLAENEQYF.

The chain employs TRBV16 and TRBJ2-4; TRBD1 aligns across 10 bases. The length of the CDR3 is 15 residues. Trimming took 1 base from V and 5 from J; bases not matched to a gene: 2. The germline V gene encodes CDR1 KGHSY and CDR2 FQNENV. The CDR3 loop is CASSQWDRGENIQYF. The CDR3 DNA is TGTGCCAGCAGCCAATGGGACAGGGGAGAAAACATTCAGTACTTC.

This clone was found once. The rearrangement links TRBV6-1 to TRBJ1-1, with D perhaps matching TRBD1 (5 bases). V lost 1 base, J lost 4 bases, and 16 bases lay in between. The germline V gene has CDR1 MNHNS and CDR2 SASEGT. The CDR3 runs 16 residues. CDR3 coding DNA: TGTGCCAGCAGTGAAGGGGTCGGTGGGGGTGGCACTGAAGCTTTCTTT. Protein: CASSEGVGGGGTEAFF.

This chain uses TRBV11-3 with TRBJ2-6; D not certain. The V end was cut by 1 base, the J end by 0 bases, with 7 bases between. The germline gives CDR1 SGHNT, CDR2 YENEEA. This CDR3 has 16 residues. This CDR3 reads CASSLGRSSGANVLTF. The CDR3 DNA sequence: TGTGCCAGCAGCTTAGGCCGGAGCTCTGGGGCCAACGTCCTGACTTTC.

This chain connects TRBV25-1 to TRBJ2-3, with D perhaps TRBD1 or TRBD2 (5 bases each). The V end was cut by 4 bases, the J end by 6 bases, with 20 bases between. The CDR3 covers 16 residues. CDR1 is MGHDK, CDR2 SYGVNS, per germline. This CDR3 reads CASSAAGPFGADTQYF. The CDR3 DNA sequence: TGTGCCAGCAGTGCGGCCGGGCCTTTCGGGGCGGATACGCAGTATTTT.

This chain uses TRBV7-2 with TRBJ1-3, with D possibly being TRBD1 (5 bases). The CDR3 sequence is 17 residues long. Trimming stripped 1 base from V and 0 bases from J, with 13 bases between. Germline assignment: CDR1 SGHTA and CDR2 FQGNSA. The CDR3 spells CASSLDRSLSSGNTIYF. DNA of the CDR3: TGTGCCAGCAGCTTAGACAGGTCCCTAAGCTCTGGAAACACCATATATTTT.

The CDR3 nucleotides are TGTGCCAGCAGCGGACAGCCTACAGATACGCAGTATTTT. Protein product: CASSGQPTDTQYF. This chain links TRBV6-4 with TRBJ2-3; tentatively, D is TRBD1 (6 bases). V was shortened by 6 bases and J by 3 bases, with 10 bases between the two germline ends. Germline assignment: CDR1 MRHNA and CDR2 SNTAGT. The CDR3 runs 13 residues.

The chain recombines TRBV7-9 with TRBJ2-7; D is possibly TRBD2 (5 bases). The V and J ends lost 8 bases and 0 bases respectively, with 14 bases between them. This CDR3 comprises 14 residues. Germline V gene sequence: CDR1 SEHNR, CDR2 FQNEAQ (reference sequence). CDR3 loop: CASAPHGNSYEQYF. CDR3 in DNA: TGTGCCAGCGCCCCCCACGGGAACTCCTACGAGCAGTACTTC.

The CDR3 DNA sequence: TGTGCCAGCAGAAAAGACAGGACGTCTGGAAACACCATATATTTT. It is translated as CASRKDRTSGNTIYF. The gene calls are TRBV6-1 and TRBJ1-3, with a tentative D call TRBD1 (6 bases). Trimming cost V 6 bases and J 1 base, with 13 bases left between them. The CDR3 is 15 amino acids. The germline gives CDR1 MNHNS, CDR2 SASEGT.

The gene calls are TRBV27 and TRBJ2-7; 10 bases fit TRBD1. The CDR3 totals 13 residues. Germline-derived CDR1 and CDR2 are MNHEY and SMNVEV (reference sequence). J gave up 6 bases and V 5 bases, and 4 bases lay outside the gene matches. The DNA for the CDR3 is TGTGCCAGCAGTCTTCGGACAGGGGGCGAGCAGTACTTC. Translating it yields CASSLRTGGEQYF.

The chain recombines TRBV27 with TRBJ2-3, with 9 bases lining up with TRBD2. V trimming: 5 bases; J trimming: 5 bases; junction bases outside the gene matches: 11. Germline assignment: CDR1 MNHEY and CDR2 SMNVEV (reference sequence). The CDR3 runs to 16 residues. This CDR3 is CASSPKREASIDTQYF. The CDR3 nucleotides are TGTGCCAGCAGTCCGAAGCGGGAGGCGTCCATAGATACGCAGTATTTT.

The rearrangement joins TRBV7-8 to TRBJ2-1; 13 nucleotides align to TRBD2. J was trimmed by 12 bases and V by 5 bases; bases with no gene match: 7. Germline V gene lookup returns CDR1 SGHVS and CDR2 FQNEAQ. The length of the CDR3 is 14 residues. The DNA of the CDR3 is TGTGCCAGCAGCCCACCGGGACTAGCGGGAAGGCAGTTCTTC. Its translation is CASSPPGLAGRQFF. Variable domain in full (rest from reference TRBV7-8 and TRBJ2-1): GAGVSQSPRYKVAKRGQDVALRCDPISGHVSLFWYQQALGQGPEFLTYFQNEAQLDKSGLPSDRFFAERPEGSVSTLKIQRTQQEDSAVYLCASSPPGLAGRQFFGPGTRLTVL.

J is TRBJ2-5 and V is TRBV5-1; 7 positions agree with TRBD1. The CDR3 contains 16 residues. The V gene's germline CDR1 is SGHRS and CDR2 YFSETQ. V lost 0 bases and J lost 3; bases outside the gene matches: 8. This CDR3 reads CASSLASSGTEETQYF. CDR3 bases: TGCGCCAGCAGCTTGGCCAGTTCCGGGACAGAAGAGACCCAGTACTTC.

A single count supports this clone. Other DNA sequences from this sample encode an identical CDR3 as well. The chain links TRBV30 to TRBJ2-5; possible D gene TRBD1, 5 bases. The CDR3 runs 11 residues. Germline V gene data show CDR1 as GTSNPN and CDR2 as SVGIG (reference sequence). V lost 8 bases, J lost 5 bases, and 12 bases lay in between. CDR3 coding DNA: TGTGCCGGCAGGGTTTTTGAGACCCAGTACTTC. Translated: CAGRVFETQYF. Filled out from reference TRBV30 and TRBJ2-5, the complete variable domain reads SQTIHQWPATLVQPVGSPLSLECTVEGTSNPNLYWYRQAAGRGLQLLFYSVGIGQISSEVPQNLSASRPQDRQFILSSKKLLLSDSGFYLCAGRVFETQYFGPGTRLLVL.

The gene calls are TRBV7-3 and TRBJ2-7; TRBD1 matches 9 bases. The germline CDR1 and CDR2 sequences are SGHTA and FQGTGA. The CDR3 is 14 amino acids. After removal of 5 bases from V and 3 bases from J, the junction contained 5 bases not matched to a gene. In DNA form, the CDR3 reads TGTGCCAGCAGCCAGACGGGACAGGGCTACGAGCAGTACTTC. This encodes CASSQTGQGYEQYF.

The chain couples TRBV5-1 to TRBJ2-6, with D hard to call. Trimming removed 0 bases from V and 2 bases from J, with 9 bases in between. The CDR3 totals 16 residues. Per the germline V gene, CDR1 is SGHRS and CDR2 is YFSETQ. This chain's CDR3 is CASSLVASAGANVLTF. The CDR3 nucleotides are TGCGCCAGCAGCTTGGTGGCATCGGCTGGGGCCAACGTCCTGACTTTC.

This clone was counted once. The CDR3, as DNA: TGTGCCAGCAGTGTTGACAGTCACAATGAGCAGTTCTTC. Its protein is CASSVDSHNEQFF. The J gene is TRBJ2-1, the V gene TRBV6-1; tentative D call: TRBD1 (5 bases). The CDR3 is made up of 13 amino acids. V lost 4 bases, J lost 5 bases, and 9 bases lay in between. Looked up from germline, CDR1 is MNHNS and CDR2 is SASEGT.

The chain employs TRBV5-1 and TRBJ2-7; TRBD2 matches at 7 bases. Per germline, CDR1 SGHRS and CDR2 YFSETQ. The CDR3 spans 15 residues. J gave up 7 bases and V 4 bases, and 14 bases lay outside the gene matches. CDR3 sequence (DNA): TGCGCCAGCAGCCCCGGTAGGAGCGGGGCGGGAGAGCAGTACTTC. Translating it yields CASSPGRSGAGEQYF.

The rearrangement joins TRBV19 to TRBJ1-1, with 7 bases that match TRBD1. The CDR3 runs 15 residues. Looked up from germline, CDR1 is LNHDA and CDR2 is SQIVND (reference sequence). With 4 bases clipped from V and 0 bases from J, the junction kept 5 bases outside the gene matches. CDR3 residues: CASSSAGTVNTEAFF. CDR3 bases: TGTGCCAGTAGTAGCGCCGGGACAGTGAACACTGAAGCTTTCTTT. Variable domain in full (rest from reference TRBV19 and TRBJ1-1): DGGITQSPKYLFRKEGQNVTLSCEQNLNHDAMYWYRQDPGQGLRLIYYSQIVNDFQKGDIAEGYSVSREKKESFPLTVTSAQKNPTAFYLCASSSAGTVNTEAFFGQGTRLTVV.

The rearrangement joins TRBV6-1 to TRBJ2-3, with D tentatively TRBD2 (5 bases). Germline V gene lookup returns CDR1 MNHNS and CDR2 SASEGT. The CDR3 has 15 amino acids. V was shortened by 6 bases and J by 1 base, with 14 bases between the two germline ends. Here the CDR3 DNA reads TGTGCCAGCAGGGACGTCTGGGGAGGCACAGATACGCAGTATTTT. Translated: CASRDVWGGTDTQYF.

The rearrangement joins TRBV30 to TRBJ2-2; D gene unclear. V gave up 3 bases and J gave up 4 bases, with 9 bases separating them. CDR3 length equals 13 residues. Germline V gene sequence: CDR1 GTSNPN, CDR2 SVGIG (reference sequence). The CDR3, as DNA: TGTGCCTGGAGAGCGTTTTTCACCGGGGAGCTGTTTTTT. As protein: CAWRAFFTGELFF.